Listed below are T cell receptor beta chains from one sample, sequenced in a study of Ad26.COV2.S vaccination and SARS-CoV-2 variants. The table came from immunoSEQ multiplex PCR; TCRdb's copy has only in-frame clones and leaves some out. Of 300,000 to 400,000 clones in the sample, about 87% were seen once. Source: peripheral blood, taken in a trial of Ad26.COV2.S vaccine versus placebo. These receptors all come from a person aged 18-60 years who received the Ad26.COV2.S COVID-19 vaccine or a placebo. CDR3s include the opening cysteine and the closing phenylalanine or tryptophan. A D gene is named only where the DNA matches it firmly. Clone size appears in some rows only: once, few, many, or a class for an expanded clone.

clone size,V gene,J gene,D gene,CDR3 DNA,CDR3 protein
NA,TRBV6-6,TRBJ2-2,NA,TGTGCCAGCAGGGAAGTTCCCCGAATCACCGGGGAGCTGTTTTTT,CASREVPRITGELFF
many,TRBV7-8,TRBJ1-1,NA,TGTGCCAGCAGCTTAGGGGTAGGGGTTTCCACTGAAGCTTTCTTT,CASSLGVGVSTEAFF
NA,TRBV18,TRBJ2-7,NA,TGTGCCAGCTCACCTTTTACGGCAGAAAGCCGTGGGCAGTACTTC,CASSPFTAESRGQYF
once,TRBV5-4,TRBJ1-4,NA,TGTGCCAGCAGCTTGACAGCAACTAATGAAAAACTGTTTTTT,CASSLTATNEKLFF
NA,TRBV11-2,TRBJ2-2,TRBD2,TGTGCCAGCAGGGTTAGCGGGAGCAACACCGGGGAGCTGTTTTTT,CASRVSGSNTGELFF
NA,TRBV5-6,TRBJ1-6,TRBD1,TGTGCCAGCAGCTTAACCTTTACGGGACAGGAGAATTCACCCCTCCACTTT,CASSLTFTGQENSPLHF
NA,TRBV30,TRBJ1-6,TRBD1,TGTGCCTGGAGAGAGCCCGGGACAGGGGGCCCACCCCTCCACTTT,CAWREPGTGGPPLHF
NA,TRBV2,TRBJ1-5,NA,TGTGCCAGCGGACTTGACAGCGGCGGCAGCAATCAGCCCCAGCATTTT,CASGLDSGGSNQPQHF
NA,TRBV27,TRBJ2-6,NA,TGTGCCAGCAGTTTTTTGGTGTCCTCTGGGGCCAACGTCCTGACTTTC,CASSFLVSSGANVLTF
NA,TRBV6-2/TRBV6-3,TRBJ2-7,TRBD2,TGTGCCAGCAGTTACGCTAGCGGGACCTACGAGCAGTACTTC,CASSYASGTYEQYF
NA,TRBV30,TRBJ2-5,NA,TGTGCCTGGAGTAGGGTTAAGGGGGGGACCCAGTACTTC,CAWSRVKGGTQYF
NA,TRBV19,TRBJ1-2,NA,TGTGCCAGTAGCTCCGGACGGATCTATGGCTACACCTTC,CASSSGRIYGYTF
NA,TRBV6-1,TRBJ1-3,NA,TGTGCCAGCAGTGAAGCCCTTATTAACACCATATATTTT,CASSEALINTIYF
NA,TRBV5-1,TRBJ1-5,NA,TGCGCCAGCAGCATGACAGGCGATAGCAATCAGCCCCAGCATTTT,CASSMTGDSNQPQHF
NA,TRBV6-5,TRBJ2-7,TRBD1,TGTGCCAGCAAACTACCGGACAGGGGGCGCGAGCAGTACTTC,CASKLPDRGREQYF
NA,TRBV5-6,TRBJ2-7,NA,TGTGCCAGCAGCTTGCGACCATACGAGCAGTACTTC,CASSLRPYEQYF
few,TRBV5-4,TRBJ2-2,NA,TGTGCCAGCAGACCCGGGACTTTTAACACCGGGGAGCTGTTTTTT,CASRPGTFNTGELFF
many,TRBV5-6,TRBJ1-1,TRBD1,TGTGCCAGCAGGAAGGACAGGGCATCAGAAGCTTTCTTT,CASRKDRASEAFF
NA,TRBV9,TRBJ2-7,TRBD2,TGTGCCAGCAGCGTAGGGGCTAGCGGAAGCTCCTACGAGCAGTACTTC,CASSVGASGSSYEQYF
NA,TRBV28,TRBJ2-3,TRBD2,TGTGCCAGCAGTTCCCGAGCGGGAAGGGCAGATACGCAGTATTTT,CASSSRAGRADTQYF
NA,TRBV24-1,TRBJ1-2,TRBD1,TGTGCCACCCAGGGGGACAGCCTGGGGGGCTACACCTTC,CATQGDSLGGYTF
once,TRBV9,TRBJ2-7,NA,TGTGCCAGCAGCGTAGCTTGGGCAGGGGGGCCCTACGAGCAGTACTTC,CASSVAWAGGPYEQYF
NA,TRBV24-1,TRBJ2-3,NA,TGTGCCACCAGTGACCCACGAGGGGCGGATACGCAGTATTTT,CATSDPRGADTQYF
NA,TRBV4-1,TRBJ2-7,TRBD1,TGCGCCAGCAGCCAAGAAGCAGGGGGCTACGAGCAGTACTTC,CASSQEAGGYEQYF
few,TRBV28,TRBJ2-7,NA,TGTGCCAGCAGCTTACCGACGGTCCCCTACGAGCAGTACTTC,CASSLPTVPYEQYF
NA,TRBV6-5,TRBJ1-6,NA,TGTGCCAGCAGGCCGGGGCGGAATAATTCACCCCTCCACTTT,CASRPGRNNSPLHF
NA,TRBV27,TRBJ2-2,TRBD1,TGTGCCAGCAGTCCCGGGACAGGGGGCAACACCGGGGAGCTGTTTTTT,CASSPGTGGNTGELFF
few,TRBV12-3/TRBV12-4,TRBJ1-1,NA,TGTGCCAGCAGCCCTCTTTTGAACACTGAAGCTTTCTTT,CASSPLLNTEAFF
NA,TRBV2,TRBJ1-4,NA,TGTGCCAGCAGCCTTACAGGGAATATTAATGAAAAACTGTTTTTT,CASSLTGNINEKLFF
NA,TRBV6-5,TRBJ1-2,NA,TGTGCCAGCAGTTACTCGATACTTCCGACGGGTGGCTACACCTTC,CASSYSILPTGGYTF
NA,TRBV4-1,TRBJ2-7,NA,TGCGCCAGCAGCCAAGATCTCGGGGGCCTCCTTTTCTACGAGCAGTACTTC,CASSQDLGGLLFYEQYF